A selection of T cell receptor beta chains follows, all from one sample in a study of sequential checkpoint blockade in melanoma. Measured with immunoSEQ multiplex PCR; TCRdb has only the in-frame clones, and not every one. The table records approximately 15,000 clones, more than 75% of them present only once. The sample here was CD8+ T cells sorted from blood (inferred from file names), taken from a patient given nivolumab and ipilimumab in sequence. All receptors come from a human donor with melanoma. The CDR3 runs from the conserved cysteine through the conserved F or W. Each record gives: CDR3 protein, J gene, V gene.

cdr3_aa: CASSQGQGNQPQHF
j_call: TRBJ1-5
v_call: TRBV4-1

cdr3_aa: CASRETGHYEQYF
j_call: TRBJ2-7
v_call: TRBV27

cdr3_aa: CASSQDGPLSGQGVYEQYF
j_call: TRBJ2-7
v_call: TRBV4-3

cdr3_aa: CASSSGLAGGIREQYF
j_call: TRBJ2-7
v_call: TRBV11-2

cdr3_aa: CASSLAASEDFFDTYEQYF
j_call: TRBJ2-7
v_call: TRBV7-9

cdr3_aa: CSVTTGVNDEQYF
j_call: TRBJ2-7
v_call: TRBV29-1

cdr3_aa: CSVEELATGPYYGYTF
j_call: TRBJ1-2
v_call: TRBV29-1

cdr3_aa: CSVQDNNSPLHF
j_call: TRBJ1-6
v_call: TRBV29-1

cdr3_aa: CASTGDSLGYEQYF
j_call: TRBJ2-7
v_call: TRBV2

cdr3_aa: CASSQLQGQGDTEAFF
j_call: TRBJ1-1
v_call: TRBV4-1

cdr3_aa: CASTPGVSPLYEQYF
j_call: TRBJ2-7
v_call: TRBV9

cdr3_aa: CASSQGTQNYGYTF
j_call: TRBJ1-2
v_call: TRBV4-3

cdr3_aa: CALEQRRENYGYTF
j_call: TRBJ1-2
v_call: TRBV30

cdr3_aa: CASSFGLPYEQYF
j_call: TRBJ2-7
v_call: TRBV11-2

cdr3_aa: CASSVAQTGTFYGYTF
j_call: TRBJ1-2
v_call: TRBV9

cdr3_aa: CASSLTGFPYEQYF
j_call: TRBJ2-7
v_call: TRBV6-6

cdr3_aa: CASSYLGGGSYEQYF
j_call: TRBJ2-7
v_call: TRBV6-5

cdr3_aa: CSVAGLAEDSYEQYF
j_call: TRBJ2-7
v_call: TRBV29-1

cdr3_aa: CASTPGQGNTEAFF
j_call: TRBJ1-1
v_call: TRBV6-1

cdr3_aa: CASSSWTGGIGGYTF
j_call: TRBJ1-2
v_call: TRBV5-4

cdr3_aa: CASSVAGTGSSYEQYF
j_call: TRBJ2-7
v_call: TRBV7-9

cdr3_aa: CASSDADRGGETQYF
j_call: TRBJ2-5
v_call: TRBV7-2

cdr3_aa: CASSTGYEQYF
j_call: TRBJ2-7
v_call: TRBV19

cdr3_aa: CASSQGRGTSYYGYTF
j_call: TRBJ1-2
v_call: TRBV4-1

cdr3_aa: CASSLLGQNNQPQHF
j_call: TRBJ1-5
v_call: TRBV7-9

cdr3_aa: CASSVDYQSSYEQYF
j_call: TRBJ2-7
v_call: TRBV9

cdr3_aa: CASSFGTEGPQHF
j_call: TRBJ1-5
v_call: TRBV11-2

cdr3_aa: CASSSLRSYEQYF
j_call: TRBJ2-7
v_call: TRBV7-9

cdr3_aa: CASSQEVRSYEQYF
j_call: TRBJ2-7
v_call: TRBV4-2

cdr3_aa: CASSLAGWTDANYGYTF
j_call: TRBJ1-2
v_call: TRBV5-5

cdr3_aa: CASSPYFEGAEAFF
j_call: TRBJ1-1
v_call: TRBV27

cdr3_aa: CAWSPLGYEQYF
j_call: TRBJ2-7
v_call: TRBV30

cdr3_aa: CATGLAGGPLSYEQYF
j_call: TRBJ2-7
v_call: TRBV2

cdr3_aa: CASSSRGAYTDTQYF
j_call: TRBJ2-3
v_call: TRBV7-2

cdr3_aa: CASSFRQGSYEQYF
j_call: TRBJ2-7
v_call: TRBV19

cdr3_aa: CASSIGQLSYEQYF
j_call: TRBJ2-7
v_call: TRBV19

cdr3_aa: CASSLAPNQPQHF
j_call: TRBJ1-5
v_call: TRBV5-6

cdr3_aa: CASSVLAGAAEQFF
j_call: TRBJ2-1
v_call: TRBV6-4

cdr3_aa: CASSQTLADSYEQYF
j_call: TRBJ2-7
v_call: TRBV4-1

cdr3_aa: CASSSPPGQGGEQYF
j_call: TRBJ2-7
v_call: TRBV21-1

cdr3_aa: CASSQTGRAGYF
j_call: TRBJ2-7
v_call: TRBV7-9

cdr3_aa: CAWSPGTAGGYTF
j_call: TRBJ1-2
v_call: TRBV30